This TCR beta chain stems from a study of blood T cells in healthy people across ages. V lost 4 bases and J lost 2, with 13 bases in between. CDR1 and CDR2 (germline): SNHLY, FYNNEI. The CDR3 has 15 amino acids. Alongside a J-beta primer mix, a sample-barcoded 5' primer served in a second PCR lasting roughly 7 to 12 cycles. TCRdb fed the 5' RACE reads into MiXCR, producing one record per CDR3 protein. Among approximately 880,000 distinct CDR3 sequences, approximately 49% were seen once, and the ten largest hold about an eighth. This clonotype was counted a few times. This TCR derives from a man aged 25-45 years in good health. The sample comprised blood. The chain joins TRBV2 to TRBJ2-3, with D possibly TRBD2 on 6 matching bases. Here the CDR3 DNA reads TGTGCCAGCAGTGGCGGGACTGTAACCACAGATACGCAGTATTTT. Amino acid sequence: CASSGGTVTTDTQYF.